The 9 T cell receptor beta chains reported below all come from one sample, sequenced in a study of T-cell reconstitution after alpha-beta-depleted transplantation in children. Molecular barcoding with unique molecular identifiers was used for the TCRbeta library. MiXCR, applied by TCRdb to the PCR reads, yields one record per CDR3 protein. This table has hundreds of thousands of distinct CDR3 sequences, 9.9% appearing once. Sequencing was performed on PBMCs from the stem cell graft donor, taken from the stem cell graft. The receptors originated from a human donor who donated a stem cell graft to a child with SCID.

This clonotype was found many times. The rearrangement links TRBV5-1 to TRBJ2-7, with TRBD1 matching 10 bases. Germline values: CDR1 SGHRS, CDR2 YFSETQ. CDR3 length equals 16 residues. J gave up 7 bases and V 4 bases, and 14 bases lay outside the gene matches. CDR3 DNA sequence: TGCGCCAGCAGCGGGACATATTCCGGGACAGGGGAAGAGCAGTACTTC. This translates into CASSGTYSGTGEEQYF.

This chain connects TRBV5-1 to TRBJ2-2; maybe TRBD1 (5 bases). Deletions cut 2 bases from V and 5 bases from J, with 16 bases between. The CDR3 is 16 residues long. Germline V gene data show CDR1 as SGHRS and CDR2 as YFSETQ. The CDR3 here is CASSFSPGRITGELFF. The CDR3 region has the DNA TGCGCCAGCAGCTTCAGCCCAGGGCGTATAACCGGGGAGCTGTTTTTT.

The chain carries TRBV9 and TRBJ2-5; 9 nucleotides align to TRBD1. The CDR3 sequence is 16 residues long. Germline CDR1 SGDLS, CDR2 YYNGEE. V shed 3 bases and J 5 bases; nucleotides not matched to a gene: 11. As DNA, the CDR3 is TGTGCCAGCAGCGCGTCCGGGACAGGGCCGCCCGAGACCCAGTACTTC. Its translation: CASSASGTGPPETQYF. Filled out from reference TRBV9 and TRBJ2-5, the complete variable domain reads DSGVTQTPKHLITATGQRVTLRCSPRSGDLSVYWYQQSLDQGLQFLIQYYNGEERAKGNILERFSAQQFPDLHSELNLSSLELGDSALYFCASSASGTGPPETQYFGPGTRLLVL.

In its sample, this clonotype was seen many times. The chain carries TRBV12-3 or TRBV12-4 and TRBJ2-1; TRBD2 is a possible D gene (6 bases). CDR3 length: 15 amino acids. V was pared by 6 bases and J by 0 bases, with 12 bases between. The CDR3 DNA sequence: TGTGCCAGCAGCCCAGCGGGCGGCTCCTACAATGAGCAGTTCTTC. Translated: CASSPAGGSYNEQFF.

This clonotype has at least ten counts. The chain is built from TRBV11-1 and TRBJ2-1; 10 bases agree with TRBD1. This CDR3 is 14 amino acids long. V lost 5 bases and J lost 6; bases outside the gene matches: 4. CDR1 SGHAT and CDR2 FQDESV come from the germline V gene (reference sequence). The CDR3 loop is CASSMGQGINEQFF. The CDR3 DNA is TGTGCCAGCAGCATGGGACAGGGGATCAATGAGCAGTTCTTC.

This clonotype was counted many times. CDR3 DNA: TGTGCCAGCAGTTTAATCGTCCAGGGGATCTCCTACAATGAGCAGTTCTTC. It specifies CASSLIVQGISYNEQFF. The rearrangement uses TRBV12-3 or TRBV12-4 and TRBJ2-1, with a possible D match to TRBD1 (6 bases). The germline V and J ends were trimmed by 2 bases and 0 bases, with 14 bases remaining between them. This CDR3 has 17 residues.

The gene calls are TRBV12-3 or TRBV12-4 and TRBJ2-5; D remains ambiguous. Trimming pared 3 bases from V and 6 bases from J, leaving 8 bases between. This CDR3 spans 12 amino acids. CDR3 DNA: TGTGCCAGCAGTTTTGGGCGTAAGACCCAGTACTTC. It encodes CASSFGRKTQYF.

V and J are TRBV6-5 and TRBJ1-1, with 7 positions matching TRBD1. The CDR3 is 18 residues long. The V gene end was trimmed by 0 bases and the J gene end by 1 base; junction bases not matched to a gene: 11. Per germline, CDR1 MNHEY and CDR2 SVGAGI. In nucleotides, the CDR3 is TGTGCCAGCAGTTACTCGATGCCTACAGGGGACCGGAACACTGAAGCTTTCTTT. Residues: CASSYSMPTGDRNTEAFF.

The chain recombines TRBV6-1 with TRBJ2-5; D remains ambiguous. Between the trimmed V and J ends, which lost 6 bases and 5 bases, there was a span of 16 bases. Germline CDR1 is MNHNS and CDR2 is SASEGT. The CDR3 runs to 14 residues. The CDR3 DNA sequence: TGTGCCAGCAGGAACGGCGGTTTGGGGGAGACCCAGTACTTC. It specifies CASRNGGLGETQYF.